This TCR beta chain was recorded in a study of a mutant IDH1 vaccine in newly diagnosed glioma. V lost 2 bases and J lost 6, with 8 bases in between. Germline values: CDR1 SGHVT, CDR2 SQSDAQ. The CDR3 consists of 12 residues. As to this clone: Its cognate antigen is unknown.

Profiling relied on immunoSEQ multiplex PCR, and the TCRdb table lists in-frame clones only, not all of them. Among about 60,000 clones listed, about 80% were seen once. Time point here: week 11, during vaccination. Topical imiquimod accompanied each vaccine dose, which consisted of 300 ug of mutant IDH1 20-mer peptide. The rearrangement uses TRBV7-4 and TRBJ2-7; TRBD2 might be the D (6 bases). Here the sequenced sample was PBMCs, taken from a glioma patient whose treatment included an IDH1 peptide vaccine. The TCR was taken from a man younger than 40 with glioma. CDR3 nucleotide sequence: TGTGCCAGCAGCTTAATCGGGGGCGAGCAGTACTTC. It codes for CASSLIGGEQYF.